This section outlines one TCR beta chain sequence together with its context. Germline and genes here are mouse. The read terminates 1 residue ahead of where the CDR3 ends, so the germline J gene completes it. Data came from immunoSEQ multiplex PCR; TCRdb stores just in-frame clones and leaves some out. The table has over 5,500 clones, about 43% seen once; the top ten hold 30% to 45%. CDR1 is GFQATS, CDR2 STVNSAI, per germline. The CDR3 length is 15 residues. Unmatched junction bases numbered 5, after V lost 3 bases and J lost 0 bases. Time point noted: mouse harvest day 14 after allogeneic transplant. Mouse grafts combined 10^7 T-cell-depleted bone marrow cells with 10^6 splenic CD5+ T cells. This sample is drawn from a study of tissue T cells after allogeneic stem cell transplantation.

Specimen: gut tissue. V usage is TRBV20 and J usage is TRBJ1-3; 7 bases are a match to TRBD1. The source of this sequence is a female BALB/c mouse given C57BL/6 T cells with graft-versus-host disease after an allogeneic hematopoietic cell transplant. CDR3 amino acids: CGARQGTYSGNTLYF. The DNA read from the CDR3 is TGTGGTGCTAGACAGGGGACCTATTCTGGAAATACGCTCTAT.